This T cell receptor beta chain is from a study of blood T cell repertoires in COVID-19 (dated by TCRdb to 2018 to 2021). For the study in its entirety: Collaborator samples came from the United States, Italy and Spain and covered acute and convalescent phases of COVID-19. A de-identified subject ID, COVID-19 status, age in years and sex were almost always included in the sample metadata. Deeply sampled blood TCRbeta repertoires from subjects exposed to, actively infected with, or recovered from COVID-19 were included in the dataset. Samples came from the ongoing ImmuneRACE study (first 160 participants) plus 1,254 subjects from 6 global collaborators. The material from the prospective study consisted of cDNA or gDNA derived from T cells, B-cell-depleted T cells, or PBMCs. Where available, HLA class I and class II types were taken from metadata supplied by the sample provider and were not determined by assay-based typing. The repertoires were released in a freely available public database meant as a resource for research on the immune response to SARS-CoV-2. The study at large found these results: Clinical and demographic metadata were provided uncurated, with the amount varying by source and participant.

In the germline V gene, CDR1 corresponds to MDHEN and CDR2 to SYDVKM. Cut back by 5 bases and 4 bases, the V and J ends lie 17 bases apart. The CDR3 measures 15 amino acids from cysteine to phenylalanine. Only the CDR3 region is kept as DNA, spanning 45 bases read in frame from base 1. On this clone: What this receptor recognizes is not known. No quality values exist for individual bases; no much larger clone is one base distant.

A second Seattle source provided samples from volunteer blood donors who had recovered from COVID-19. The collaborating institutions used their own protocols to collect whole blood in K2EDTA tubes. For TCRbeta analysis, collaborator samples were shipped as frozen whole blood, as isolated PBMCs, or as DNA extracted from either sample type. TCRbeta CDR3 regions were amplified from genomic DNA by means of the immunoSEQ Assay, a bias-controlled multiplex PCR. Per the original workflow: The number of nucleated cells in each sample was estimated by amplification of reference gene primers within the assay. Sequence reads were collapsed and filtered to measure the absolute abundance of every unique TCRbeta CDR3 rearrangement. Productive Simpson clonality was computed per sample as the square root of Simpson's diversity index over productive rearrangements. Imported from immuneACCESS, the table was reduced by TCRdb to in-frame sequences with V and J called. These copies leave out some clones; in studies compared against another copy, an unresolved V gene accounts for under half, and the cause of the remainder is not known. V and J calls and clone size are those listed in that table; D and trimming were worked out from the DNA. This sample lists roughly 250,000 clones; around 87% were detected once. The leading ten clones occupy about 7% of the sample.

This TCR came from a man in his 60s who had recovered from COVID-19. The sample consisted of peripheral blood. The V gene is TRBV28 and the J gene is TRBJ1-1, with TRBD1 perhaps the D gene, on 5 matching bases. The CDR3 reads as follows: CASSPHRGEVTEAFF. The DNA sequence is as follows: TGTGCCAGCAGTCCCCATAGAGGGGAGGTCACTGAAGCTTTCTTT.